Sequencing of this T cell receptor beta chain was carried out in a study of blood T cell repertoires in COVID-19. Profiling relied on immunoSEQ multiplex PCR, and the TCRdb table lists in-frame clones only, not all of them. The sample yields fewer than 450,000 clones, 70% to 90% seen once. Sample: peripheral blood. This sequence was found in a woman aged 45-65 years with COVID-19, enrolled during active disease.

The chain's CDR3 is CATSASGDTGELFF. In DNA form, the CDR3 reads TGTGCCACCAGTGCCTCCGGGGACACCGGGGAGCTGTTTTTT. The chain recombines TRBV24-1 with TRBJ2-2, with D perhaps matching TRBD2 (5 bases). Germline loops: CDR1 KGHDR, CDR2 SFDVKD. This CDR3 comprises 14 residues. V was pared by 5 bases and J by 3 bases, with 9 bases between.